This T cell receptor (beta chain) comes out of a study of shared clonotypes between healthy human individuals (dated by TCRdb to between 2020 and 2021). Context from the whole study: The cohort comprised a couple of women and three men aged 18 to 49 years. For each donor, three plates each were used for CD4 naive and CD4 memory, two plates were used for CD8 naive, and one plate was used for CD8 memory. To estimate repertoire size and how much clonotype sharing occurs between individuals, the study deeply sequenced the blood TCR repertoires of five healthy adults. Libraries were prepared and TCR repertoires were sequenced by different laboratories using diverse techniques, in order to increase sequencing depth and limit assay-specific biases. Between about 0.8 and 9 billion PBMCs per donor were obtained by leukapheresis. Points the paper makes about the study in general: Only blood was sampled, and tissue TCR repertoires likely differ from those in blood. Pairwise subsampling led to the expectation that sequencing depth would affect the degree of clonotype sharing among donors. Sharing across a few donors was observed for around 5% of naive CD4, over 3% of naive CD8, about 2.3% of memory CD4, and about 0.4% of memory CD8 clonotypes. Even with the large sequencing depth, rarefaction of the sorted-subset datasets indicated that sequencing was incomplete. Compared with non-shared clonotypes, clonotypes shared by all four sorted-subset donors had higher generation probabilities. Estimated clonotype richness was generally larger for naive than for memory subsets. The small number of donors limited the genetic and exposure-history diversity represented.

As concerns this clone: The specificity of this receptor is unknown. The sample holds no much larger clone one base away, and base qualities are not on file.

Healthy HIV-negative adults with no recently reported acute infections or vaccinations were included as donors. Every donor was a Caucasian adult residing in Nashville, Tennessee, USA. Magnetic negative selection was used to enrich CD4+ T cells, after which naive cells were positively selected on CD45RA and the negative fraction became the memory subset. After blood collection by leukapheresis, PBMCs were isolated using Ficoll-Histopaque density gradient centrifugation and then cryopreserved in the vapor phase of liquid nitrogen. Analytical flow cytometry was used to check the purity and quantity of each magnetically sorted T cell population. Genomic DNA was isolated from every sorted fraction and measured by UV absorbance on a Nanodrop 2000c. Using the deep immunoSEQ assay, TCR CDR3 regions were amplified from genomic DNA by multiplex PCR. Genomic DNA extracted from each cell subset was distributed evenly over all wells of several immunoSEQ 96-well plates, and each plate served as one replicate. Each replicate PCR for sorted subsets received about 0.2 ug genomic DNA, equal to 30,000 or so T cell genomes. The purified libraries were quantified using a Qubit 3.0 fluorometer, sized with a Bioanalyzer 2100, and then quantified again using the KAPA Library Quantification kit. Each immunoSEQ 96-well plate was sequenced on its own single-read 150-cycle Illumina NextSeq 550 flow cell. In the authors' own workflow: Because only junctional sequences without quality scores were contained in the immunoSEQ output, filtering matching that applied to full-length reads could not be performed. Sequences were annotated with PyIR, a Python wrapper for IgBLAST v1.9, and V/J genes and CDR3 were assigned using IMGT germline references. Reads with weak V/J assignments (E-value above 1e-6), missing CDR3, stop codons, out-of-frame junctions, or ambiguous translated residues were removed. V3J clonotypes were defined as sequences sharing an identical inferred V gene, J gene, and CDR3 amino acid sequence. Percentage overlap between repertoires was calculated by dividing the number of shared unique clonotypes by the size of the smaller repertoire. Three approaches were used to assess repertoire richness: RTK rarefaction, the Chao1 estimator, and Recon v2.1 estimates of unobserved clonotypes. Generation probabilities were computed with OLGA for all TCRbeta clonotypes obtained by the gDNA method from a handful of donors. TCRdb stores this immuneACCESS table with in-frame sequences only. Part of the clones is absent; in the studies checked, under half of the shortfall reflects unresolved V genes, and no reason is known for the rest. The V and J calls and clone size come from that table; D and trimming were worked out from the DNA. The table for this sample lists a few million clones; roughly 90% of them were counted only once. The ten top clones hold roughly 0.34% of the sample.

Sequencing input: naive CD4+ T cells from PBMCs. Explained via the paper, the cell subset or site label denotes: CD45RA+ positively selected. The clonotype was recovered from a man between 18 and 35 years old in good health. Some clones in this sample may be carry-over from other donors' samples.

The CDR3 reads CASSLGWAETQYF. In nucleotide form, the sequence is TGTGCCAGCAGCTTGGGGTGGGCAGAGACCCAGTACTTC. The chain was built from TRBV5-5 and TRBJ2-5, with no confident D gene call. Cut back by 0 bases and 4 bases, the V and J ends lie 7 bases apart. The CDR3 runs 13 amino acids, cysteine and phenylalanine included. The only DNA kept is the CDR3, 39 bases in frame from the first base. The germline V gene (reference sequence) provides CDR1 SGHKS and CDR2 YYEKEE.